Below, 18 T cell receptor beta chains from the same sample are listed, as sequenced in a study of CD8 T cells in Susac syndrome. RNA, at roughly 0.5 to 1 ug, was reverse transcribed with random hexamers. TCRdb analysed the immunoSEQ multiplex PCR reads with MiXCR anew, one entry per CDR3 protein. Altogether about 250,000 distinct CDR3 sequences are present, just under 95% being singletons, with the ten largest covering 0.065% to 0.075%. Sequencing was carried out using CD4+ T cells from PBMCs. The receptors derive from a human donor with multiple sclerosis.

The chain employs TRBV5-1 and TRBJ2-7; D may correspond to TRBD1 or TRBD2 (5 bases each). Germline V gene sequence: CDR1 SGHRS, CDR2 YFSETQ. The CDR3 runs to 15 residues. The V and J ends lost 2 bases and 0 bases respectively, with 12 bases between them. The CDR3 spells CASSFTAGSSYEQYF. Here the CDR3 DNA reads TGCGCCAGCAGCTTTACGGCAGGGAGCTCCTACGAGCAGTACTTC.

The V and J genes are TRBV7-9 and TRBJ2-7; D gene uncertain. V shed 2 bases and J shed 2 bases, with 16 bases lying between them. The CDR3 is made up of 16 amino acids. The germline V gene has CDR1 SEHNR and CDR2 FQNEAQ (reference sequence). The CDR3 reads CASSLLKQQPPYEQYF. The CDR3 coding sequence is TGTGCCAGCAGCTTATTAAAACAGCAACCTCCCTACGAGCAGTACTTC.

The chain carries TRBV6-5 and TRBJ2-7, with 8 positions matching TRBD1. Germline V gene lookup returns CDR1 MNHEY and CDR2 SVGAGI. V lost 0 bases and J lost 0; bases outside the gene matches: 19. This CDR3 is 21 amino acids long. Written as DNA, the CDR3 is TGTGCCAGCAGTTACTCGAGGGTAGGCCGGGACAGGAGAAACCCCTCCTACGAGCAGTACTTC. This sequence encodes CASSYSRVGRDRRNPSYEQYF.

This clonotype occurred once. CDR3: CASSLFRASGRAAAKNIQYF. CDR3 DNA sequence: TGCGCCAGCAGCTTGTTTCGGGCTAGCGGGAGGGCCGCCGCCAAAAACATTCAGTACTTC. The chain links TRBV5-1 to TRBJ2-4; 12 nucleotides align to TRBD2. Per the germline V gene, CDR1 is SGHRS and CDR2 is YFSETQ. With V trimmed by 1 base and J by 1 base, 12 bases remained unmatched. There are 20 residues in the CDR3. Drawing the rest from reference TRBV5-1 and TRBJ2-4, the complete variable domain is KAGVTQTPRYLIKTRGQQVTLSCSPISGHRSVSWYQQTPGQGLQFLFEYFSETQRNKGNFPGRFSGRQFSNSRSEMNVSTLELGDSALYLCASSLFRASGRAAAKNIQYFGAGTRLSVL.

The rearrangement joins TRBV12-3 or TRBV12-4 to TRBJ1-1; TRBD1 agrees at 9 bases. V shed 5 bases, J shed 5 bases, and the junction held 12 bases outside the gene matches. The CDR3 loop spans 16 amino acids. The CDR3 spells CASSEDRGDFRTEAFF. The CDR3 DNA follows: TGTGCCAGCAGTGAAGACAGGGGGGATTTTCGGACTGAAGCTTTCTTT.

The chain couples TRBV30 to TRBJ2-1, with D uncertain. The germline gives CDR1 GTSNPN, CDR2 SVGIG (reference sequence). V was cut by 4 bases and J by 8 bases, with 9 bases left in between. This CDR3 contains 11 residues. CDR3 bases: TGTGCCTGGAAACGGACCTATGAGCAGTTCTTC. Protein: CAWKRTYEQFF. Based on the CDR3 plus reference TRBV30 and TRBJ2-1, the full variable domain is SQTIHQWPATLVQPVGSPLSLECTVEGTSNPNLYWYRQAAGRGLQLLFYSVGIGQISSEVPQNLSASRPQDRQFILSSKKLLLSDSGFYLCAWKRTYEQFFGPGTRLTVL.

J is TRBJ2-5 and V is TRBV28; 7 positions agree with TRBD1. This CDR3 comprises 15 residues. Germline V gene sequence: CDR1 MDHEN, CDR2 SYDVKM. V lost 8 bases to trimming and J lost 5 bases; unmatched junction nucleotides: 14. CDR3 coding DNA: TGTGCCAGCCAAAAGCTAACAGGGGTTCGGGAGACCCAGTACTTC. Protein sequence: CASQKLTGVRETQYF.

V gene TRBV7-2 combines with J gene TRBJ2-2, with unresolved D. Trimming removed 1 base at V and 0 bases at J, with 6 bases between. Germline CDR1 reads SGHTA; CDR2 reads FQGNSA. This CDR3 spans 15 amino acids. The chain's CDR3 is CASSLVVTNTGELFF. CDR3 nucleotide sequence: TGTGCCAGCAGCTTAGTGGTGACGAACACCGGGGAGCTGTTTTTT.

V usage is TRBV27 and J usage is TRBJ2-1; D possibly matches TRBD1 or TRBD2 (7 bases each). Germline V lookup: CDR1 MNHEY, CDR2 SMNVEV (reference sequence). V lost 6 bases and J 10 bases, leaving 22 bases between the germline ends. This CDR3 comprises 15 residues. The CDR3 spells CASREGEGAWVEQFF. The CDR3 nucleotides read TGTGCCAGCAGGGAGGGGGAGGGGGCTTGGGTCGAGCAGTTCTTC.

The gene calls are TRBV4-1 and TRBJ1-2, with D possibly matching TRBD1 (6 bases). In germline, CDR1 is MGHRA, CDR2 YSYEKL. Deletions cut 0 bases from V and 3 bases from J, with 11 bases between. The CDR3 runs to 15 residues. Written as DNA, the CDR3 is TGCGCCAGCAGCCAAGATAGGACAGTTCACTATGGCTACACCTTC. This codes for CASSQDRTVHYGYTF.

The chain recombines TRBV2 with TRBJ2-7; D is ambiguous. This CDR3 has 11 residues. The V gene lost 4 bases and the J gene lost 4 bases, with 5 bases spanning the gap. Germline CDR1 is SNHLY and CDR2 is FYNNEI. The CDR3 reads CASSVVYEQYV. DNA for the CDR3: TGTGCCAGCAGTGTAGTATACGAGCAGTACGTC.

The rearrangement joins TRBV19 to TRBJ2-5, with 10 bases fitting TRBD1. With V trimmed by 7 bases and J by 4 bases, 6 bases remained unmatched. The length of the CDR3 is 14 residues. The germline gives CDR1 LNHDA, CDR2 SQIVND (reference sequence). The CDR3 protein is CASTQGQGRETQYF. The CDR3 DNA reads TGTGCCAGTACCCAGGGACAGGGGCGAGAGACCCAGTACTTC.

The chain carries TRBV29-1 and TRBJ2-7, with 11 bases lining up with TRBD2. After removal of 7 bases from V and 7 bases from J, the junction contained 9 bases not matched to a gene. Germline CDR1 SQVTM, CDR2 ANQGSEA. This CDR3 is 13 amino acids long. CDR3: CSAIAGGQGEQYF. Written as DNA, the CDR3 is TGCAGCGCTATAGCGGGGGGGCAAGGAGAGCAGTACTTC.

This chain joins TRBV20-1 and TRBJ1-1; D is uncertain. The CDR3 has 11 amino acids. V was cut by 3 bases and J by 6 bases, with 8 bases left in between. Per germline, CDR1 DFQATT and CDR2 SNEGSKA (reference sequence). The CDR3 loop is CSARGVAEAFF. The CDR3 nucleotides are TGCAGTGCTAGGGGTGTCGCTGAAGCTTTCTTT.

The genes are TRBV7-9 and TRBJ2-4; a weak D match, TRBD1 (6 bases). Germline V gene lookup returns CDR1 SEHNR and CDR2 FQNEAQ (reference sequence). This CDR3 is built from 15 residues. The V and J ends lost 1 base and 8 bases respectively, with 15 bases between them. CDR3 sequence: CASSLGPGVEDIQYF. For the CDR3, the DNA is TGTGCCAGCAGCTTAGGCCCAGGGGTTGAGGACATTCAGTACTTC.

This chain uses TRBV9 with TRBJ1-2, with D unresolved. This CDR3 is 15 amino acids long. V lost 0 bases to trimming and J lost 2 bases, with 11 bases between them. The germline V gene encodes CDR1 SGDLS and CDR2 YYNGEE. CDR3 sequence reads: CASSVGRGRNYGYTF. The CDR3 DNA follows: TGTGCCAGCAGCGTAGGTAGAGGCAGAAACTATGGCTACACCTTC.

V is TRBV6-6 and J is TRBJ2-4, with 7 positions matching TRBD1. This CDR3 contains 15 residues. J lost 6 bases, V lost 0 bases, and 5 bases had no gene match. Per the germline V gene, CDR1 is MNHNY and CDR2 is SVGAGI (reference sequence). In DNA form, the CDR3 reads TGTGCCAGCAGTTACTCGAGGGACAGTGGAAACATTCAGTACTTC. Residues: CASSYSRDSGNIQYF.

The rearrangement uses TRBV18 and TRBJ2-3, with 7 bases matching TRBD1. CDR1 and CDR2 (germline): KGHSH, LQKENI. V was pared by 0 bases and J by 5 bases, with 5 bases of the junction left unmatched. This CDR3 is built from 15 residues. CDR3: CASSPPRQGKDTQYF. CDR3 bases: TGTGCCAGCTCACCACCTCGACAGGGTAAAGATACGCAGTATTTT.